Sequencing of this T cell receptor (beta chain) was carried out in a study of cytomegalovirus exposure and HLA in healthy donors (dated by TCRdb to 2016 to 2017). Some background on the complete study: In an earlier analysis of approximately 640 of the donors, 276 Gb of sequence data and roughly 100 million unique TCR beta sequences from roughly 180 million T cells were reported. An early release covering roughly 600 HLA-typed donors comprised 250 to 350 gigabases of sequencing data and tens of millions of unique TCR sequences. Of the roughly 410 genotyped donors, more than 75% were placed in the genetic ancestry cluster associated with self-reported Caucasian donors. The study was designed to test whether signatures of past pathogen exposure could be identified by cataloging public T cell receptors. The T cell repertoires of roughly 660 subjects were profiled by immunosequencing and related to cytomegalovirus serostatus. In addition to the first cohort of 650 to 800 subjects, a separate validation cohort of 130 or so different subjects was used. To predict cytomegalovirus infection status, the study brought together high-throughput TCR immunosequencing, statistical association of individual TCRs with disease status, and machine learning. A later analysis re-analyzed previously published TCR beta repertoires from roughly 690 donors and added high-resolution HLA genotyping to study TCR occurrence patterns. Rather than using new phenotypic data, the later analysis identified candidate immune exposures from TCR beta sequences and from how often those sequences occurred across donors. An earlier analysis of 500 to 650 of the donors applied high-throughput TCR beta sequencing to assess whether each TCR beta V gene segment acted as functional or pseudogenic. Alongside the repertoire data, information on donor age, sex, ethnicity and CMV serostatus was compiled. A later genetic analysis used genome-wide SNP genotypes for about 60% of the roughly 700 donors, treating that subset as a discovery cohort. All discovery cohort repertoires had been generated on a single sequencing platform. Both class I and class II loci were covered by HLA typing, at four-digit resolution. The number of typed donors differed by locus: roughly 620-630 for A, B, C, DRB1 and DQB1; 500 to 550 for DQA1; about 600 for DPA1; and around 470 for DPB1. Roughly five DR-DQ haplotypes were treated as single units for association and clustering because of strong linkage in the cohort. Across approximately 420 genotyped donors of the cohort, an average of about 240,000 unique TCR beta nucleotide sequences per donor were sequenced, and approximately 19% of those sequences were non-productive.

The receptor library was made with the immunoSEQ multiplex PCR assay. The multiplex PCR relied on a mix of 60 forward primers for TCR Vbeta segments and 13 reverse primers for TCR Jbeta segments. The CDR3 region of rearranged TCR beta genes was amplified from genomic DNA with a multiplex PCR assay. The Illumina HiSeq System was used to sequence the amplified TCR beta libraries as 87-base-pair reads. In the authors' own workflow: In a later analysis, tens of millions of unique TCR beta chains were counted across the 690 or so repertoires, and approximately 11 million of these chains were shared by at least two donors. Raw reads were error-corrected and collapsed into unique sequences by a nearest-neighbor algorithm in which closely related sequences were merged to remove PCR and sequencing errors. V, D and J gene segments were assigned by aligning CDR3 sequences to IMGT reference sequences. For a sequence to be retained, a match of at least six nucleotides to both a V gene segment and a J gene segment was required. A rearrangement counted as productive if the CDR3 had no stop codons and remained in frame with V and J, and every other rearrangement counted as non-productive. CDR3 was defined according to IMGT convention as the region running from the second conserved V-encoded cysteine to the conserved J-encoded phenylalanine. In an earlier analysis of just under 600 of the donors, sequences lacking an unambiguous match to a single V gene segment were excluded. In an earlier analysis of approximately 500 of the donors, a V segment was called functional when productive rearrangements were above 56.7%, and segregating when the standard deviation between donors exceeded 5%. A statistical classification framework was built to diagnose cytomegalovirus status from the catalog of TCR beta chain sequences. A later analysis assigned V and J genes by comparing TCR nucleotide sequences with IMGT/GENE-DB human TR gene sequences. The TCRdist pipeline was used in a later analysis to assign CDR3 sequences and most-parsimonious VDJ recombination scenarios. A later analysis defined each TCR beta chain by its CDR3 amino acid sequence plus V-gene family, and excluded reads lacking a unique V-gene family. In a later analysis, 450 to 600 highly shared, low-generation-probability nucleotide sequences were removed to address suspected cross-contamination and a sequencing artifact. For each public chain, a later analysis derived a clonal expansion index from normalized ranks of inferred template counts within each repertoire. A later analysis computed generation probabilities with a VDJ recombination model fitted to out-of-frame rearrangements, and checked the results against IGoR. A later analysis scored TCR-TCR, TCR-HLA and TCR-CMV co-occurrence with hypergeometric tests, applying a repertoire-size bias correction to TCR pairs. A later analysis estimated false discovery rates by permuting HLA or CMV assignments 20 times. In a later analysis, co-occurring TCRs were grouped using DBSCAN, and TCRdist sequence similarity was added for clustering within HLA-allele-positive subsets. Co-occurrence clustering excluded repertoires with fewer than 30,000 or more than 120,000 public chains, plus five with anomalous nucleotide sharing. This immuneACCESS table, as held by TCRdb, lists in-frame sequences with V and J called but not all clones. Of the missing ones, under half trace to an unresolved V gene in checked studies; the others have no known cause. Clone size and V and J calls were adopted from that table, with D and trimming inferred from the DNA. In this sample the table shows 200,000 or so clones, about 80% of which occur a single time. The biggest ten clones account for around 2.1% of the sample.

Trimming leaves V shorter by 4 bases and J shorter by 3 bases, with the junction holding 7 bases beyond the gene matches. CDR1 and CDR2 (SGHTA, FQGNSA) derive from the germline V gene. The CDR3 runs 15 residues from the cysteine to the phenylalanine. CDR3 DNA is the only sequence kept; it has 45 bases, read in frame from the first base. The cohort was made up of approximately 670 healthy bone marrow donors. At the time of sampling, all cohort members were nominally healthy, though unrecorded immune exposures were likely present. The donor tested CMV seropositive and was one of the 289 seropositive cohort members. Each donor provided a peripheral blood sample, and peripheral blood mononuclear cells were used for TCR beta sequencing. The Qiagen DNeasy Blood Extraction Kit was used to extract genomic DNA from the blood cell samples. What the work shows at the level of the full study, not this receptor alone: Most TCR sequences were observed very rarely across donors, whereas some public TCRs were present in many individuals. Because the 87-base-pair reads could not distinguish some IMGT-functional V segments, including TRBV6-2 and TRBV6-3, those segments were excluded. Roughly uniform sequencing depth across donors was assumed in presence/absence analyses, although this assumption may not hold. In a later analysis, the rate of TCR association differed among HLA loci, with DRB1 alleles having the most associated TCRs and HLA-C alleles having the fewest. A further reported finding was that TCR beta sequences accurately predicted the HLA-A and HLA-B alleles for most subjects in the first cohort. Broadly in line with IMGT annotations, most TCR beta V segments showed up in productive rearrangements about 87% or about 30% of the time in an earlier analysis of under 700 of the donors. HLA typing was unavailable for some donors at each locus, so association tests used only the typed subset. When HLA alleles, especially DR and DQ, strongly co-occurred, TCR associations were difficult to assign to individual alleles. Correlated functional status among segregating V segments might be attributable to linkage disequilibrium, but an unknown experimental factor could not be ruled out. V-gene and J-gene trimming of TCR beta chains was associated with a missense DCLRE1C variant in a later genetic analysis, and the association was replicated in an independent cohort. A later analysis found that HLA-associated TCR beta chains were more clonally expanded and had lower generation probabilities than equally common non-associated chains. Approximately 16 rarely observed V segments, including chromosome 9 orphons, were excluded from the earlier analysis of approximately 500 of the donors because counts were too low. According to the authors, the approach could potentially be generalized to other disease states and immunological phenotypes. The classifier was reported to diagnose cytomegalovirus status with high specificity and sensitivity in both the original cohort and the validation cohort. In the study, around 150 TCR beta chains were listed as associated with cytomegalovirus. In a later analysis, most CMV-associated TCR beta chains were found to appear HLA-restricted, with HLA associations seemingly driven largely by CMV exposure. Several of the top co-occurrence clusters appeared to be linked to parvovirus B19, influenza, CMV and Epstein-Barr virus, according to a later analysis. In vitro tests confirmed that a few of the cytomegalovirus-associated TCR beta chains recognize cytomegalovirus antigens. A later analysis associated 16,951 TCR beta sequences with specific HLA alleles at a false discovery rate of 0.05. CMV serostatus was the only immune exposure information available for the cohort. This cohort had only TCR beta chains sequenced, and the lack of alpha or paired-chain data limited which features could be detected. A later genetic analysis reported fewer N-insertions in productive TCRs among donors in an Asian-associated ancestry cluster than the approximately 700-donor mean. The sequencing pipeline was judged likely to have produced a cluster of highly shared sequence variants as a technical artifact.

About this clone itself: Its antigen remains unidentified. Base-call qualities are not available, and no considerably larger clone is one nucleotide away.

The clonotype comes from a woman under 30 in good health and CMV-seropositive. The chain couples TRBV7-2 to TRBJ2-3, with 7 central nucleotides matching TRBD2. The sequencing input was PBMCs. Here is the DNA: TGTGCCAGCAGCTCGCAGCGGGGCGTAACAGATACGCAGTATTTT. Its protein reads: CASSSQRGVTDTQYF.